The source of this T cell receptor beta chain is a study of blood T cell repertoires in COVID-19 (dated by TCRdb to 2018 to 2020). For the wider study: Samples from collaborators originated in the United States, Italy and Spain and spanned both the acute and convalescent phases of COVID-19. The dataset comprised deeply sampled blood TCRbeta repertoires from subjects exposed to, actively infected with, or recovered from COVID-19. Sample metadata almost always included a de-identified subject ID, COVID-19 status, age in years and sex. HLA class I and class II types, where available, came from metadata supplied by the sample provider rather than from assay-based typing. The repertoires were released in a freely available public database meant as a resource for research on the immune response to SARS-CoV-2. The samples were drawn from the first 160 participants of the ongoing ImmuneRACE study and from over 950 subjects provided by 6 global collaborators. The material from the prospective study consisted of cDNA or gDNA derived from T cells, B-cell-depleted T cells, or PBMCs. Study-level results and caveats: The quantity of clinical and demographic metadata differed by source and by participant and was supplied without curation.

Each collaborating institution followed its own protocols to collect whole blood in K2EDTA tubes. For TCRbeta analysis, collaborators shipped samples in one of three forms: frozen whole blood, isolated PBMCs, or DNA extracted from either of those sample types. In regard to this clone: The target of this receptor is not known. No base qualities exist here, and no much larger clone lies one base off it.

The immunoSEQ Assay, a bias-controlled multiplex PCR, was used to amplify TCRbeta CDR3 regions from genomic DNA. From the authors' description of their analysis: Within the assay, amplification of reference gene primers was used to estimate how many nucleated cells each sample contained. Sequence reads were collapsed and filtered to measure the absolute abundance of every unique TCRbeta CDR3 rearrangement. Productive Simpson clonality was computed per sample as the square root of Simpson's diversity index over productive rearrangements. Held by TCRdb, this immuneACCESS table contains in-frame sequences only and omits some clones. Under half of the omission traces to an unresolved V gene where checked; the cause of the rest is unknown. From that table come the V and J calls and clone size; the DNA was used to work out D and trimming. In this sample the table shows about 140,000 clones, approximately 87% of which occur a single time. 2% to 2.5% of the sample rests with the top ten.

After removal of 4 bases from V and 1 base from J, the junction retains 3 bases not matched to a gene. Including the terminal cysteine and phenylalanine, the CDR3 comprises 14 residues. Only CDR3 DNA remains: 42 bases, in frame from the first base. The CDR1 and CDR2 encoded by the germline V gene are SGHVS and FQNEAQ. Sequencing was carried out using peripheral blood. This sequence originates from a man aged 45-60 years with active COVID-19. Rearrangement joined TRBV7-8 to TRBJ2-5, and 7 junctional nucleotides match TRBD1. The DNA sequence is TGTGCCAGCAGCTCACAGGGGATCCAAGAGACCCAGTACTTC. Its product reads: CASSSQGIQETQYF.